What follows are 25 T cell receptor beta chains derived from one specimen sequenced in a study of high-grade serous ovarian cancer treatment subgroups. Tumor samples were obtained before definitive surgery or chemotherapy. Only in-frame clones appear in the TCRdb table, and some are missing; sequencing was by immunoSEQ multiplex PCR. The sample holds around 5,000 clones; about three fifths are singletons and the top ten take over 12%. Sequenced: tumor tissue. The receptor source for this set is a human donor with high-grade serous ovarian cancer.

This chain links TRBV18 with TRBJ1-1; D perhaps matches TRBD1 (5 bases). Germline loops: CDR1 KGHSH, CDR2 LQKENI. The V gene lost 1 base and the J gene lost 3 bases, with 18 bases spanning the gap. The CDR3 consists of 17 residues. CDR3 DNA: TGTGCCAGCTCACCACAGGGGCTGGGAGATGGGGACACTGAAGCTTTCTTT. Residues: CASSPQGLGDGDTEAFF. Complete variable domain (other parts from reference TRBV18 and TRBJ1-1): NAGVMQNPRHLVRRRGQEARLRCSPMKGHSHVYWYRQLPEEGLKFMVYLQKENIIDESGMPKERFSAEFPKEGPSILRIQQVVRGDSAAYFCASSPQGLGDGDTEAFFGQGTRLTVV.

The chain is built from TRBV7-9 and TRBJ1-4, with TRBD1 matching over 8 bases. Losses at the gene ends were 10 bases for V and 5 bases for J; bases not matched to a gene: 6. From germline, CDR1 is SEHNR and CDR2 FQNEAQ (reference sequence). CDR3 length equals 13 residues. The CDR3 here is CATADRANEKLFF. DNA for the CDR3: TGTGCCACCGCGGACAGGGCAAATGAAAAACTGTTTTTT.

J is TRBJ2-5 and V is TRBV2; D call uncertain. This CDR3 has 13 residues. The ends were cut back, 0 bases at V and 7 bases at J, with 9 bases in the middle. Germline V gene lookup returns CDR1 SNHLY and CDR2 FYNNEI. CDR3 DNA: TGTGCCAGCAGTGAAGCCGCCGTGAGGACCCAGTACTTC. This gives the protein CASSEAAVRTQYF.

The chain has TRBV4-3 and TRBJ2-1; 7 nucleotides align to TRBD2. CDR3 length: 15 amino acids. Trimming cost V 3 bases and J 4 bases; bases outside gene matches: 6. Germline lookup yields CDR1 LGHNA and CDR2 YSLEER. The CDR3 here is CASSQEAGLYNEQFF. The DNA for the CDR3 is TGCGCCAGCAGCCAGGAAGCGGGGCTTTACAATGAGCAGTTCTTC.

The table lists this clone with a few counts. This rearrangement joins TRBV6-6 to TRBJ1-1; possibly TRBD1 for D (5 bases). CDR1 is MNHNY and CDR2 is SVGAGI in the germline V gene (reference sequence). V was pared by 6 bases and J by 4 bases, with 12 bases between. This CDR3 has 13 residues. CDR3 protein: CASRHQGATEAFF. Written as DNA, the CDR3 is TGTGCCAGCAGACATCAGGGCGCCACTGAAGCTTTCTTT.

This chain uses TRBV2 with TRBJ2-3; 8 bases agree with TRBD1. Germline CDR1 and CDR2: SNHLY and FYNNEI. The J segment lost 4 bases and the V segment lost 6 bases, leaving 0 bases of the junction unmatched. This CDR3 is built from 12 residues. The CDR3 protein is CASRDRADTQYF. CDR3 nucleotides: TGTGCCAGCAGGGACAGGGCAGATACGCAGTATTTT. The variable domain in full, with the rest retrieved from reference TRBV2 and TRBJ2-3, is EPEVTQTPSHQVTQMGQEVILRCVPISNHLYFYWYRQILGQKVEFLVSFYNNEISEKSEIFDDQFSVERPDGSNFTLKIRSTKLEDSAMYFCASRDRADTQYFGPGTRLTVL.

This clone was detected once. V usage is TRBV7-2 and J usage is TRBJ2-1; the D gene is possibly TRBD2 (5 bases). V lost 4 bases, J lost 4 bases, and 14 bases lay in between. Germline V gives CDR1 SGHTA, CDR2 FQGNSA. The CDR3 extends over 15 amino acids. The CDR3 nucleotides read TGTGCCAGCAGCTCCCTGTGGACTGCATACAATGAGCAGTTCTTC. Its protein product is CASSSLWTAYNEQFF. The whole variable domain, remainder taken from reference TRBV7-2 and TRBJ2-1, is GAGVSQSPSNKVTEKGKDVELRCDPISGHTALYWYRQSLGQGLEFLIYFQGNSAPDKSGLPSDRFSAERTGGSVSTLTIQRTQQEDSAVYLCASSSLWTAYNEQFFGPGTRLTVL.

The chain has TRBV6-1 and TRBJ1-2; D is ambiguous. V lost 10 bases and J lost 2, with 8 bases in between. The CDR3 runs 11 residues. CDR1 MNHNS and CDR2 SASEGT come from the germline V gene. The CDR3 sequence is CAIGANYGYTF. The CDR3 bases are TGTGCCATCGGAGCCAACTATGGCTACACCTTC.

This clone has a handful of counts. The chain recombines TRBV4-3 with TRBJ1-1; D is perhaps TRBD1 (5 bases). This CDR3 is 15 amino acids long. Trimming cost V 4 bases and J 5 bases, with 17 bases left between them. Germline V gene sequence: CDR1 LGHNA, CDR2 YSLEER. In DNA form, the CDR3 reads TGCGCCAGCAGCCCCGGCGGGGGGATGGGAACTGAAGCTTTCTTT. This codes for CASSPGGGMGTEAFF.

The chain carries TRBV27 and TRBJ1-6; tentative D call: TRBD1 (6 bases). Germline V gene sequence: CDR1 MNHEY, CDR2 SMNVEV (reference sequence). CDR3 length equals 14 residues. The V end was cut by 5 bases, the J end by 6 bases, with 11 bases between. CDR3 nucleotides: TGTGCCAGCAGTCGGACAGCTCTTAATTCACCCCTCCACTTT. Its translation is CASSRTALNSPLHF.

This clone came up a few times. The rearrangement joins TRBV10-3 to TRBJ1-1; no reliable D call. The CDR3 is 14 residues long. V lost 2 bases to trimming and J lost 4 bases, with 11 bases between them. Germline V gene lookup returns CDR1 ENHRY and CDR2 SYGVKD. CDR3 protein: CAISETAEATEAFF. The DNA of the CDR3 is TGTGCCATCAGTGAGACGGCTGAGGCCACTGAAGCTTTCTTT.

V usage is TRBV7-6 and J usage is TRBJ1-1; D not certain. CDR3 size: 14 residues. V was cut by 5 bases and J by 3 bases, with 13 bases left in between. Germline lookup yields CDR1 SGHVS and CDR2 FNYEAQ. The CDR3 DNA follows: TGTGCCAGCAGCCCACCCCGAGGGCACACTGAAGCTTTCTTT. Translated, it gives CASSPPRGHTEAFF. Complete variable domain (other parts from reference TRBV7-6 and TRBJ1-1): GAGVSQSPRYKVTKRGQDVALRCDPISGHVSLYWYRQALGQGPEFLTYFNYEAQQDKSGLPNDRFSAERPEGSISTLTIQRTEQRDSAMYRCASSPPRGHTEAFFGQGTRLTVV.

The CDR3 region is CASSIRQRNQPQHF. CDR3 sequence (DNA): TGTGCCAGTAGTATCAGGCAGAGAAATCAGCCCCAGCATTTT. This sequence joins TRBV19 and TRBJ1-5, with D uncertain. Trimming removed 3 bases at V and 4 bases at J, with 10 bases between. CDR3 length: 14 residues. Germline CDR1 reads LNHDA; CDR2 reads SQIVND (reference sequence).

The V and J genes are TRBV7-8 and TRBJ1-1; no firm D call. This CDR3 is built from 13 residues. CDR1 is SGHVS and CDR2 is FQNEAQ in the germline V gene. With 5 bases removed from V and 0 bases from J, the gap between germline ends came to 7 bases. CDR3 sequence: CASSPSMNTEAFF. CDR3 nucleotides: TGTGCCAGCAGCCCCTCCATGAACACTGAAGCTTTCTTT.

This clone occurred a few times. The chain uses TRBV19 and TRBJ2-3; no reliable D call. CDR3 length: 15 residues. CDR1 and CDR2 from the germline V gene are LNHDA and SQIVND (reference sequence). The V end was cut by 5 bases, the J end by 0 bases, with 12 bases between. The CDR3 nucleotides read TGTGCCAGTAGTTTATCTGGGTTTAGCACAGATACGCAGTATTTT. Residues: CASSLSGFSTDTQYF. The full variable domain, its missing parts supplied by reference TRBV19 and TRBJ2-3, is DGGITQSPKYLFRKEGQNVTLSCEQNLNHDAMYWYRQDPGQGLRLIYYSQIVNDFQKGDIAEGYSVSREKKESFPLTVTSAQKNPTAFYLCASSLSGFSTDTQYFGPGTRLTVL.

This sequence joins TRBV28 and TRBJ1-5, with 7 bases lining up with TRBD1. Germline CDR1 reads MDHEN; CDR2 reads SYDVKM. This CDR3 spans 15 amino acids. The V gene end was trimmed by 5 bases and the J gene end by 5 bases; junction bases not matched to a gene: 9. In DNA, the CDR3 is TGTGCCAGCAGTGCAACAGGGGAAAGTGATCAGCCCCAGCATTTT. Amino acid sequence: CASSATGESDQPQHF.

V is TRBV25-1 and J is TRBJ1-2, with unresolved D. The germline V gene has CDR1 MGHDK and CDR2 SYGVNS. Trimming stripped 7 bases from V and 4 bases from J, with 10 bases between. The CDR3 is made up of 12 amino acids. CDR3 sequence (DNA): TGTGCCAGCATCTCTTGGGGCTATGGCTACACCTTC. It codes for CASISWGYGYTF.

V is TRBV9 and J is TRBJ1-1; D possibly corresponds to TRBD1 (5 bases). Germline V CDR1 and CDR2: SGDLS, YYNGEE. The CDR3 sequence is 15 residues long. Trimming shortened V by 4 bases and J by 4 bases, and 17 bases separated the two germline ends. The CDR3 DNA sequence: TGTGCCAGCAGCCTGACTTGGGGCCCTACCACTGAAGCTTTCTTT. This gives the protein CASSLTWGPTTEAFF.

DNA for the CDR3: TGTGCCAGCAGCCCAGCAGGGATTGGAAACACCATATATTTT. Translation gives CASSPAGIGNTIYF. The chain couples TRBV7-2 to TRBJ1-3; tentatively, D is TRBD1 (5 bases). The V gene's germline CDR1 is SGHTA and CDR2 FQGNSA. Trimming took off 5 bases at V and 3 bases at J, with 11 bases between the two ends. CDR3 length equals 14 residues. Full variable domain (remainder filled in from reference TRBV7-2 and TRBJ1-3): GAGVSQSPSNKVTEKGKDVELRCDPISGHTALYWYRQSLGQGLEFLIYFQGNSAPDKSGLPSDRFSAERTGGSVSTLTIQRTQQEDSAVYLCASSPAGIGNTIYFGEGSWLTVV.

The gene calls are TRBV11-1 and TRBJ2-3; D perhaps matches TRBD2 (5 bases). Trimming took off 4 bases at V and 3 bases at J, with 14 bases between the two ends. This CDR3 is built from 15 residues. The V gene's germline CDR1 is SGHAT and CDR2 FQDESV (reference sequence). The CDR3 DNA sequence: TGTGCCAGCAGCTCGTCAGGAAGGACTACAGATACGCAGTATTTT. Its protein is CASSSSGRTTDTQYF.

The rearrangement uses TRBV29-1 and TRBJ1-2; maybe TRBD1 (5 bases). V lost 8 bases, J lost 8 bases, and 18 bases lay in between. The CDR3 covers 12 residues. Germline CDR1 SQVTM, CDR2 ANQGSEA. The CDR3 DNA reads as TGCAGCTTTAGTGGGGCAGGCCAGGGCTACACCTTC. Translation: CSFSGAGQGYTF. Full variable domain (missing parts from reference TRBV29-1 and TRBJ1-2): SAVISQKPSRDICQRGTSLTIQCQVDSQVTMMFWYRQQPGQSLTLIATANQGSEATYESGFVIDKFPISRPNLTFSTLTVSNMSPEDSSIYLCSFSGAGQGYTFGSGTRLTVV.

The chain employs TRBV28 and TRBJ2-5, with 7 bases lining up with TRBD2. This CDR3 region has 14 residues. After removal of 3 bases from V and 7 bases from J, the junction contained 8 bases not matched to a gene. Germline values: CDR1 MDHEN, CDR2 SYDVKM. In nucleotides, the CDR3 is TGTGCCAGCAGTTTTTGGGACTACAACGGGACCCAGTACTTC. It codes for CASSFWDYNGTQYF.

This clone was counted once. The chain links TRBV6-6 to TRBJ1-1, with D perhaps TRBD1 (5 bases). The CDR3 loop spans 12 amino acids. Trimming left V 2 bases short and J 6 bases short, with 7 bases between. The germline V gene has CDR1 MNHNY and CDR2 SVGAGI (reference sequence). As DNA, the CDR3 is TGTGCCAGCAGTTACCGGGGGGCTGAAGCTTTCTTT. Translated, it gives CASSYRGAEAFF.

The chain combines TRBV30 with TRBJ2-5; 9 nucleotides line up with TRBD1. The length of the CDR3 is 12 residues. Germline CDR1 GTSNPN, CDR2 SVGIG (reference sequence). V was pared by 5 bases and J by 5 bases, with 3 bases of the junction left unmatched. CDR3 nucleotides: TGTGCCTGGGGGACAGGGACGGAGACCCAGTACTTC. Its translation: CAWGTGTETQYF.

V usage is TRBV5-6 and J usage is TRBJ2-7; D is unclear. The CDR3 extends over 16 amino acids. With 0 bases removed from V and 6 bases from J, the gap between germline ends came to 19 bases. CDR1 and CDR2 (germline): SGHDT, YYEEEE. The DNA for the CDR3 is TGTGCCAGCAGCTTGGAGGTAGGTAGGGTCCATCTCGAGCAGTACTTC. Its protein product is CASSLEVGRVHLEQYF.